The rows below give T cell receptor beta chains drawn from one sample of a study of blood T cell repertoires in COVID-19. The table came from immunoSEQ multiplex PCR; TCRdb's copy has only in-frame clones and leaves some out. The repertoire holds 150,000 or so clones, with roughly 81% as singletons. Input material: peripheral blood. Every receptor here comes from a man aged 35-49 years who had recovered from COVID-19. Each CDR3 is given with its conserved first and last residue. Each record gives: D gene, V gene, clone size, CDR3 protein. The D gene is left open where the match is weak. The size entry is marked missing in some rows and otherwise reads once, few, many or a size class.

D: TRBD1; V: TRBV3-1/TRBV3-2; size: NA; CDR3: CASSQGLGTGGQYF
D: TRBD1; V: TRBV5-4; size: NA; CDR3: CASSSGQGAHNEQFF
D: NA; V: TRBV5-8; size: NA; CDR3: CASSLLGYEQYF
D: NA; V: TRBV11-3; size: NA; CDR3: CASSPQMAFWQETQYF
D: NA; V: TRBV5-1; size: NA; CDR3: CASSLDSSGNTIYF
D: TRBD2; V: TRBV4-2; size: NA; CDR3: CASSHSGDSYEQYF
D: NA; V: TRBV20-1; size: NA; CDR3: CSASRTGFGNQPQHF
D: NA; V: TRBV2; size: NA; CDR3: CASRSPGLAHEQYF
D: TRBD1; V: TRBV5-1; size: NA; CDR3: CASSVGQRETQYF
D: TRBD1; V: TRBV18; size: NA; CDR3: CASSPSGGREQYF
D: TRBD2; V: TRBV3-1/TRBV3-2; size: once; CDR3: CASSKIAGAGELFF
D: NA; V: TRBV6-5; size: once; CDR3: CASSYEQGPEKLFF
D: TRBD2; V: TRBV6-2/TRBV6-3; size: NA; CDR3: CASSSLGGNTDTQYF
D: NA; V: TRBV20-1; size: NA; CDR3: CSGGGFHTIYF
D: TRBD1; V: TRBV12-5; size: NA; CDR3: CASGDWTGGRQPQHF
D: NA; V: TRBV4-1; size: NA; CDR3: CASSQSGQTERHQPQHF
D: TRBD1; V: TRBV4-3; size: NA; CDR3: CASSQDIGRGDYGYTF
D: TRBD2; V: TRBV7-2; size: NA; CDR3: CASTPALAGGAEQYF
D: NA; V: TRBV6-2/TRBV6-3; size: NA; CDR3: CASSSGDPSYEQYF
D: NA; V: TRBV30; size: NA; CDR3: CAWGLSISNTGELFF
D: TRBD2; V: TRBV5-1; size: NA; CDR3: CASRLAGNPGEQYF
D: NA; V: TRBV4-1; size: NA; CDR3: CASSPVTGSQPQHF
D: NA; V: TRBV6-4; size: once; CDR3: CASSERQGTDTQYF
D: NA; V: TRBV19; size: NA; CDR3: CASSNGIVMNTEAFF
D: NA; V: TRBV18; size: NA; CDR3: CASSPYNQEAFF
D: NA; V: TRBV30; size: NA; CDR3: CAWSPLPPPRTGELFF
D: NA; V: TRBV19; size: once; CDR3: CASSGIQETQYF
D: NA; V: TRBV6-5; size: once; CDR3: CASRPTVTGELFF
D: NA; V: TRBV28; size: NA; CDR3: CASTSGGRYGYTF
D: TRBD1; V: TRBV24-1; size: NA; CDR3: CATSEGQEWETQYF
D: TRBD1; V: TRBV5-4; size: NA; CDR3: CASSPGTGGTNEKLFF
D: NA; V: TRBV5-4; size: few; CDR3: CASSSQDNEQFF
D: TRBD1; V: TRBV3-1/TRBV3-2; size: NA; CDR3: CASLDRGFQETQYF
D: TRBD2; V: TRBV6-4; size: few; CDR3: CASRSDGGTGELFF
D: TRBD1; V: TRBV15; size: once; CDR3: CATSRDLTGGGEQYF
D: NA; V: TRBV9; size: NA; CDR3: CASSVEGDRDTIYF
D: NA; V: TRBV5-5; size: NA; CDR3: CASSLYRKDEKLFF
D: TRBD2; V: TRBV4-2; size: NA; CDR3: CASSQEELAGETQYF
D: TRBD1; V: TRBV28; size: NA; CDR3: CASRRQGVNNQPQHF
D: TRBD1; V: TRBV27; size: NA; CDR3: CASSQTGRSGYTF
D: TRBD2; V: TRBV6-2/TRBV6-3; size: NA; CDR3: CASSYWPSSSGRSEDTQYF
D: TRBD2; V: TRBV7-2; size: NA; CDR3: CASSFETSDYNEQFF
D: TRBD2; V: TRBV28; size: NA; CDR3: CASSSPSGRISYNEQFF
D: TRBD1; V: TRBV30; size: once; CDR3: CAWSPRDRVYNEQFF
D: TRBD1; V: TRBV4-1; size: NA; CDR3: CASSQIPGQRNTEAFF
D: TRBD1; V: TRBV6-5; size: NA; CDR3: CASSWDSRGEKLFF
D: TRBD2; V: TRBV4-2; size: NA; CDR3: CASSQGFLGTSGYTGELFF
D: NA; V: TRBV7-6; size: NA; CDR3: CASSPPITGSYEQYF
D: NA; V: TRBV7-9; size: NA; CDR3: CASSLAGLGGEQFF